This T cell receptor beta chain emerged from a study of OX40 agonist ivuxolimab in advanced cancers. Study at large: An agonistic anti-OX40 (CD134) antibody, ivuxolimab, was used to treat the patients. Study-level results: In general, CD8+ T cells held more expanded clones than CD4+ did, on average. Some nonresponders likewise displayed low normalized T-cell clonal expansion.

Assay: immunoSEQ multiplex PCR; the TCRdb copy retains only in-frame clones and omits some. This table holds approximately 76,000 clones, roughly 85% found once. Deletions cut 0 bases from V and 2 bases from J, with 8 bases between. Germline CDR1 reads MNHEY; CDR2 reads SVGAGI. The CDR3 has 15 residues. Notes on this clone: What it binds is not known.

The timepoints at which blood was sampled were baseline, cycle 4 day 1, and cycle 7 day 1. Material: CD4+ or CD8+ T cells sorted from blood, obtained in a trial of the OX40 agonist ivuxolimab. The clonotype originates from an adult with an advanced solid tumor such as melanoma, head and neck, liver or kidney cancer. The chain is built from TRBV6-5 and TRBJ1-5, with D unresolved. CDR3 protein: CASSYSTGGNQPQHF. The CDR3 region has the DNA TGTGCCAGCAGTTACTCGACTGGGGGCAATCAGCCCCAGCATTTT.